What follows are 8 T cell receptor beta chains derived from one specimen sequenced in a study of T cell clonality in common variable immunodeficiency. Some clones are missing from TCRdb's copy, which holds only in-frame ones; the method was immunoSEQ multiplex PCR. Sampling found about 32,000 clones, none seen once. Material: peripheral blood mononuclear cells. These receptors all come from a person aged 18 to 70 in good health.

This clone was observed at least ten times. The missing CDR3 end, 3 residues past where the read stops, is filled in from the germline J gene. This rearrangement joins TRBV29-1 to TRBJ2-2; 8 nucleotides match TRBD1. From germline, CDR1 is SQVTM and CDR2 ANQGSEA. V gave up 5 bases and J gave up 0 bases; unmatched junction bases: 5. The CDR3 sequence is 15 residues long. The sequenced part of the CDR3 DNA is TGCAGCGTTATCCCGGGACAGGCGAACACCGGGGAG. This gives the protein CSVIPGQANTGE. Given in full, the CDR3 is CSVIPGQANTGELFF.

This clone was detected many times. From the germline J gene comes the end of the CDR3, since the read stops 3 residues before it. V usage is TRBV20-1 and J usage is TRBJ2-7; 8 bases match TRBD2. The ends lost 0 bases at V and 2 bases at J; junction bases unmatched: 6. In germline, CDR1 is DFQATT, CDR2 SNEGSKA (reference sequence). The CDR3 is 15 residues long. The covered CDR3 bases are TGCAGTGCTAGAGATACCGGGACTAGTCCCTACGAG. Amino acids: CSARDTGTSPYE. In full, the CDR3 is CSARDTGTSPYEQYF.

This clone was recorded at least ten times. With the read ending 3 residues before the CDR3 end, the germline J gene is used to fill in that end. V and J are TRBV5-1 and TRBJ2-7; 11 positions agree with TRBD2. This CDR3 has 16 residues. Germline lookup yields CDR1 SGHRS and CDR2 YFSETQ. With 1 base clipped from V and 4 bases from J, the junction kept 7 bases outside the gene matches. The CDR3 reads CASSLSLAGGPYEQYF. The covered CDR3 bases are TGCGCCAGCAGCTTGTCTTTAGCGGGAGGGCCATACGAG.

This clone was counted ten times or more. The read gets to within 3 residues of the CDR3 end, and the germline J gene fills in the rest. The chain couples TRBV6-2 or TRBV6-3 to TRBJ1-4, with 9 bases lining up with TRBD1. This CDR3 is built from 14 residues. Germline CDR1 MNHEY, CDR2 SVGEGT. The part of the CDR3 DNA that was read is TGTGCCAGCAGCTCGGACAGGGGAGCGGGGAAA. Encoded protein: CASSSDRGAGK. The CDR3 as a whole reads CASSSDRGAGKLFF.

This clone was recorded many times. The missing CDR3 end, 3 residues past where the read stops, is filled in from the germline J gene. The gene calls are TRBV18 and TRBJ2-4; possibly TRBD1 for D (5 bases). This CDR3 spans 16 amino acids. V was pared by 2 bases and J by 0 bases, with 11 bases between. CDR1 and CDR2 (germline): KGHSH, LQKENI. The CDR3 bases that were read are TGTGCCAGCTCACCATCCACAGGTCTAGCCAAAAACATT. Encoded protein: CASSPSTGLAKNI. The complete CDR3 protein is CASSPSTGLAKNIQYF.

This clone occurred many times. The read ends 3 residues shy of where the CDR3 ends; the end is completed using the germline J gene. The chain combines TRBV19 with TRBJ2-2; TRBD2 agrees at 10 bases. The CDR3 spans 18 residues. CDR1 LNHDA and CDR2 SQIVND come from the germline V gene (reference sequence). The J segment lost 1 base and the V segment lost 3 bases, leaving 8 bases of the junction unmatched. CDR3 amino acids: CASSIYTRTSGNTGELFF. Incomplete CDR3 DNA: TGTGCCAGTAGTATCTACACACGGACTAGCGGGAACACCGGGGAG. Looking up the rest from reference TRBV19 and TRBJ2-2 gives the full variable domain: DGGITQSPKYLFRKEGQNVTLSCEQNLNHDAMYWYRQDPGQGLRLIYYSQIVNDFQKGDIAEGYSVSREKKESFPLTVTSAQKNPTAFYLCASSIYTRTSGNTGELFFGEGSRLTVL.

This clone came up a few times. Sequencing ends 3 residues short of the CDR3 end; the germline J gene provides the rest. The J gene is TRBJ1-1, the V gene TRBV19; D gene unclear. The CDR3 is 11 amino acids. Germline CDR1 LNHDA, CDR2 SQIVND (reference sequence). Trimming shortened V by 8 bases and J by 1 base, and 5 bases separated the two germline ends. The part of the CDR3 DNA that was read is TGTGCCAGTTCCGGGAACACTGAA. This codes for CASSGNTE. The entire CDR3 protein is CASSGNTEAFF. The whole variable domain, filled in from reference TRBV19 and TRBJ1-1, reads DGGITQSPKYLFRKEGQNVTLSCEQNLNHDAMYWYRQDPGQGLRLIYYSQIVNDFQKGDIAEGYSVSREKKESFPLTVTSAQKNPTAFYLCASSGNTEAFFGQGTRLTVV.

This clone came up many times. Read data end 3 residues before the CDR3 end; the end is taken from the germline J gene. The chain combines TRBV18 with TRBJ2-1, with D unresolved. The CDR3 runs to 14 residues. CDR1 and CDR2 (germline): KGHSH, LQKENI. V lost 0 bases, J lost 4 bases, and 7 bases lay in between. The CDR3 here is CASSPPIRYNEQFF. The covered CDR3 bases are TGTGCCAGCTCACCACCGATCAGATACAATGAG.